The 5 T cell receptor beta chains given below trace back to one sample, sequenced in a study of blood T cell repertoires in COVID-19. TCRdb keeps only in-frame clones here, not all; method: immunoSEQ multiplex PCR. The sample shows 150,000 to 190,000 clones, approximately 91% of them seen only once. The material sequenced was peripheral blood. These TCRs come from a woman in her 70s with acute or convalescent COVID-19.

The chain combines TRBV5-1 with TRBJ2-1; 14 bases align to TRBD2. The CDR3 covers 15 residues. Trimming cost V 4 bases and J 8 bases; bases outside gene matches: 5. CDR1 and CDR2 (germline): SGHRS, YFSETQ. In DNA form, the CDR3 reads TGCGCCAGCAGCGGGGGACTAGCGGGGGATTATGAGCAGTTCTTC. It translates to CASSGGLAGDYEQFF.

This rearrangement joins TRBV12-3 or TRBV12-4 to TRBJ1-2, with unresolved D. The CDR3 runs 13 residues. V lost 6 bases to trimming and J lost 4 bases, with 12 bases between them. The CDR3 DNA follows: TGTGCCAGCAGCACAGACGCCTTCTATGGCTACACCTTC. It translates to CASSTDAFYGYTF.

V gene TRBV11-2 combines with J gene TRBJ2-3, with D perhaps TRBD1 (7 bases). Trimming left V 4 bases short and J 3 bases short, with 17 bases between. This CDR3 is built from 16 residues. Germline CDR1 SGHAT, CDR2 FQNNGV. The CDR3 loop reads CASSSGGTVRTDTQYF. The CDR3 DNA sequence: TGTGCCAGCAGCTCTGGCGGGACAGTACGGACAGATACGCAGTATTTT.

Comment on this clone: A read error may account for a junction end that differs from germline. The CDR3 loop is CASSLDPGQGLSF. The CDR3 DNA reads as TGTGCCAGCAGCTTAGACCCGGGACAGGGATTGTCCTTC. V gene TRBV11-3 combines with J gene TRBJ2-7; TRBD1 matches at 9 bases. There are 13 residues in the CDR3. Germline-derived CDR1 and CDR2 are SGHNT and YENEEA. Full variable domain (missing parts from reference TRBV11-3 and TRBJ2-7): EAGVVQSPRYKIIEKKQPVAFWCNPISGHNTLYWYLQNLGQGPELLIRYENEEAVDDSQLPKDRFSAERLKGVDSTLKIQPAELGDSAVYLCASSLDPGQGLSFGPGTRLTVT.

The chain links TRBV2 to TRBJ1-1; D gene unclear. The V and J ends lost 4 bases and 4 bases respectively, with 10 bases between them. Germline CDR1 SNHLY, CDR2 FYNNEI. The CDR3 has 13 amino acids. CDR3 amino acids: CASSGLSGTEAFF. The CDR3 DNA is TGTGCCAGCAGTGGGCTTTCTGGCACTGAAGCTTTCTTT.